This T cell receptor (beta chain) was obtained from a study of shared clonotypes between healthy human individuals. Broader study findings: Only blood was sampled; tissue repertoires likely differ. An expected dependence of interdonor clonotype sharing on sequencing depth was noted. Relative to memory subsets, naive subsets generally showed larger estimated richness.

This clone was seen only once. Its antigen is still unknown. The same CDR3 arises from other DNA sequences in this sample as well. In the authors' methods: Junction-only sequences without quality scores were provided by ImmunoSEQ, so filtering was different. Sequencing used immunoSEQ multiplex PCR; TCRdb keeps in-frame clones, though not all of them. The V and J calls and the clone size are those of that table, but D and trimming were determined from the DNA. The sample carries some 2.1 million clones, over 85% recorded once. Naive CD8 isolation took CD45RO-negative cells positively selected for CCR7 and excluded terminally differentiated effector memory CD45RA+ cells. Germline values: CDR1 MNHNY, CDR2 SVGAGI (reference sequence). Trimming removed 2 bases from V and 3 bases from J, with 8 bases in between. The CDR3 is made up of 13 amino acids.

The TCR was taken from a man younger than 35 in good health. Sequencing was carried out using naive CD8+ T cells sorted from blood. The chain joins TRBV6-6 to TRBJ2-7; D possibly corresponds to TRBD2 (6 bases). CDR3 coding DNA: TGTGCCAGCAGTTACCCCGGGGGCTACGAGCAGTACTTC. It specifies CASSYPGGYEQYF.